This TCR beta chain was observed in a study of blood T cell repertoires in COVID-19. At the level of the study: Samples taken during acute and convalescent COVID-19 were collected in the United States, Italy and Spain. PBMCs, B-cell-depleted T cells, or T cells provided the cDNA or gDNA that made up the material.

CDR1 and CDR2 (germline): LGHDT, YNNKEL (reference sequence). V was shortened by 1 base and J by 6 bases, with 13 bases between the two germline ends. This CDR3 has 14 amino acids. This clone was counted between two and nine times. As handled by the study authors: Reference gene primer amplification gave nucleated cell count estimates. Measured with immunoSEQ multiplex PCR; TCRdb has only the in-frame clones, and not every one. D and trimming come from the DNA, and the V and J calls and clone size come from that table. The sample holds about 46,000 clones, 70% to 90% seen once. The TCR originated in a human donor in a cohort sampled during active COVID-19. The donor label of this sample is uncertain. The chain is built from TRBV3-1 (or the pseudogene TRBV3-2) and TRBJ2-7; no reliable D call. The sequencing input was peripheral blood. For the CDR3, the DNA is TGTGCCAGCAGCCAAGTTGGTACGGAGAGCGAGCAGTACTTC. This encodes CASSQVGTESEQYF.